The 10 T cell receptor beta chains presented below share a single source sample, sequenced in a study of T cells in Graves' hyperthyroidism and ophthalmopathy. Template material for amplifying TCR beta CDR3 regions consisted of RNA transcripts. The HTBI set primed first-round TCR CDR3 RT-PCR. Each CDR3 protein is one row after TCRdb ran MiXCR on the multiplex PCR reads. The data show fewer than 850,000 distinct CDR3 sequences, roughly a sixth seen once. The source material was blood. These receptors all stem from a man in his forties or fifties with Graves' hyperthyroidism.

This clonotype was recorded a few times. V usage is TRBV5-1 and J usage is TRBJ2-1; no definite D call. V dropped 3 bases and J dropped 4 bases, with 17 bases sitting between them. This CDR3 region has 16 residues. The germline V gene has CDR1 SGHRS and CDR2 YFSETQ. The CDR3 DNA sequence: TGCGCCAGCAGCTCCCCGCCGGTGAGGAGTTACAATGAGCAGTTCTTC. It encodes CASSSPPVRSYNEQFF.

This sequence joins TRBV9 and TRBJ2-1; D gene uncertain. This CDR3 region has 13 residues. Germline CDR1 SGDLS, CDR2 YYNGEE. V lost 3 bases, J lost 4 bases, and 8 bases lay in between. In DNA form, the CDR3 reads TGTGCCAGCAGCGCTGACGGATACAATGAGCAGTTCTTC. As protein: CASSADGYNEQFF.

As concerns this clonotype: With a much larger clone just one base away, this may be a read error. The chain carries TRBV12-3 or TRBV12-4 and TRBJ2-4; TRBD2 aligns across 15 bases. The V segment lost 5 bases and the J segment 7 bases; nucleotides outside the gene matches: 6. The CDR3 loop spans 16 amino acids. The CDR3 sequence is CASSEAGTSGRNIQYF. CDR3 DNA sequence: TGTGCCAGCAGTGAGGCCGGGACTAGCGGGAGGAACATTCAGTACTTC.

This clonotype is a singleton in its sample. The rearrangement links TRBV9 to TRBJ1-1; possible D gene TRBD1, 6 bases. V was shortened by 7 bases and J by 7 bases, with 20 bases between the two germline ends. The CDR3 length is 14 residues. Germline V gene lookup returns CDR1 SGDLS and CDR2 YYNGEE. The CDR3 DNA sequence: TGTGCCAGCCAAGACGAGGGGGGGTACAATGAAGCTTTCTTT. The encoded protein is CASQDEGGYNEAFF.

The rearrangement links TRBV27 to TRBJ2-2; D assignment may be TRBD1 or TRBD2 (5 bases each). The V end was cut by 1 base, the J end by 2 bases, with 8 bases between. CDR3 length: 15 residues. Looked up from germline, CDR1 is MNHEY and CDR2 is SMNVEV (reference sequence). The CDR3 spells CASSLLGVNTGELFF. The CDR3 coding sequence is TGTGCCAGCAGTTTATTGGGGGTTAACACCGGGGAGCTGTTTTTT.

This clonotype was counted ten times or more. CDR3: CAWSAPGYDEQFF. CDR3 bases: TGTGCCTGGAGTGCTCCGGGGTACGATGAGCAGTTCTTC. The genes are TRBV30 and TRBJ2-1, with D possibly matching TRBD2 (5 bases). Germline V gene sequence: CDR1 GTSNPN, CDR2 SVGIG (reference sequence). This CDR3 is 13 amino acids long. V was trimmed by 1 base and J by 8 bases, leaving 12 bases between them.

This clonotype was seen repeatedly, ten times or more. As DNA, the CDR3 is TGTGCCAGCAGCTTAGGTAGGGAGAGAATCTCCTACGAGCAGTACTTC. It codes for CASSLGRERISYEQYF. The genes are TRBV11-2 and TRBJ2-7; perhaps TRBD2 as D (5 bases). Germline CDR1 is SGHAT and CDR2 is FQNNGV. The CDR3 is made up of 16 amino acids. V lost 1 base, J lost 0 bases, and 13 bases lay in between.

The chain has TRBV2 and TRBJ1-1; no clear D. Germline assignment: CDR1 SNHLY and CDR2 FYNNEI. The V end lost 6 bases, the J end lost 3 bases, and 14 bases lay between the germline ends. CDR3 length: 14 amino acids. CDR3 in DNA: TGTGCCAGCAGAACCGGGAGGCGGGACACTGAAGCTTTCTTT. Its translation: CASRTGRRDTEAFF.

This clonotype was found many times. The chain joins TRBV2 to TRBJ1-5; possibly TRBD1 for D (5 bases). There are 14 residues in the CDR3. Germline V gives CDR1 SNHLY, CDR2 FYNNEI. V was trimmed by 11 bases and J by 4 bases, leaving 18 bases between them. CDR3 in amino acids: CAGSVGRGNQPQHF. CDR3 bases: TGTGCCGGAAGTGTTGGAAGGGGTAATCAGCCCCAGCATTTT.

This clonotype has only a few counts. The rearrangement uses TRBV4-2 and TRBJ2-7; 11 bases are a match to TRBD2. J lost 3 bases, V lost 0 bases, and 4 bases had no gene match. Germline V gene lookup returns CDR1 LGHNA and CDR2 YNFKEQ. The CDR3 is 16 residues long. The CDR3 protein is CASSQEGTSGSYEQYF. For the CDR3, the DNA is TGTGCCAGCAGCCAAGAGGGAACTAGCGGGAGCTACGAGCAGTACTTC.